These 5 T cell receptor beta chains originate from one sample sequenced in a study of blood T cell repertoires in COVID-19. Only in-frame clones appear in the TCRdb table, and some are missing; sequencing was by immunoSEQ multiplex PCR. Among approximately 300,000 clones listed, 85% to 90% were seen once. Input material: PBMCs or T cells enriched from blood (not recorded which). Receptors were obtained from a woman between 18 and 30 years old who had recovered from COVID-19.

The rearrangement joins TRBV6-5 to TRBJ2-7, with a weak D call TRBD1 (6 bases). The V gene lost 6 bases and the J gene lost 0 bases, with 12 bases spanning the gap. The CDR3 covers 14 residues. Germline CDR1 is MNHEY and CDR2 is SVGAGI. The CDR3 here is CASSGQSSSYEQYF. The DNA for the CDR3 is TGTGCCAGCAGCGGACAGAGTAGCTCCTACGAGCAGTACTTC.

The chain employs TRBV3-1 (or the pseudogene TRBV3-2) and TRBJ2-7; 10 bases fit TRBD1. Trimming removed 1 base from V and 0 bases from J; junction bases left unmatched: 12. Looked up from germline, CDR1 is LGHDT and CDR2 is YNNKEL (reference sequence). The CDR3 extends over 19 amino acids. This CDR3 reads CASSQGPPGQGRISYEQYF. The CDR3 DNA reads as TGTGCCAGCAGCCAAGGCCCCCCGGGACAGGGGCGCATCTCCTACGAGCAGTACTTC.

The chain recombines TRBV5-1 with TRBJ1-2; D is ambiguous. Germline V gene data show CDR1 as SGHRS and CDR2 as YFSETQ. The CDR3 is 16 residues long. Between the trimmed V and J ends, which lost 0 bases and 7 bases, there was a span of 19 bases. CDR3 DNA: TGCGCCAGCAGCTTGGGTGAGGGTAACCTCTATGCTGGCTACACCTTC. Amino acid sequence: CASSLGEGNLYAGYTF.

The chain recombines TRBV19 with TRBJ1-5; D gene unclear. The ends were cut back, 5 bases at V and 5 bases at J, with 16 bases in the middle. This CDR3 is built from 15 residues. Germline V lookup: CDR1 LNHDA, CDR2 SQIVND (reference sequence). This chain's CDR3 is CASSPRASWYQPQHF. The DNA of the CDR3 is TGTGCCAGTAGTCCCCGAGCCTCGTGGTATCAGCCCCAGCATTTT.

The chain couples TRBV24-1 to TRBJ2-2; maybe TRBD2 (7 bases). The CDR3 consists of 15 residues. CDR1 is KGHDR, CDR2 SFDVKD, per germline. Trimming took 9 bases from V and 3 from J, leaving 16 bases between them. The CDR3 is CATGEGGADTGELFF. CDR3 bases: TGTGCCACCGGGGAGGGGGGCGCGGACACCGGGGAGCTGTTTTTT.